This T cell receptor (beta chain) was sequenced in a study of cytomegalovirus exposure and HLA in healthy donors. Study-level points and caveats: There were some public TCRs occurring in many donors, but most TCR sequences were rare. Specific recognition of CMV antigens was confirmed in vitro for a few chains (all CMV-associated).

TCRdb's table, derived via immunoSEQ multiplex PCR, lists solely in-frame clones and lacks some. The data contain about 200,000 clones, roughly 84% of them singletons. The length of the CDR3 is 15 residues. The germline CDR1 and CDR2 sequences are MNHNY and SVGAGI (reference sequence). Trimming cost V 4 bases and J 2 bases; bases outside gene matches: 5. This clone has more than one count but fewer than ten. What it recognizes is unknown. Specimen: PBMCs. This sequence originates from a woman in her 30s in good health and CMV-seropositive. The genes are TRBV6-6 and TRBJ2-1; 7 nucleotides line up with TRBD2. In DNA form, the CDR3 reads TGTGCCAGCAGTTGGGGAGGGCCGGCCTACAATGAGCAGTTCTTC. As protein: CASSWGGPAYNEQFF.